These T cell receptor beta chains were read from a single sample in a study of T cell responses to AZD1222 COVID-19 vaccine. The assay was immunoSEQ multiplex PCR, and TCRdb's table has in-frame clones only and misses some. The profile shows 120,000 or so clones, around 84% of them singletons. This specimen consisted of peripheral blood, obtained on day 0 of AZD1222 vaccination. The origin of the receptors is an adult in good health. The conserved cysteine and the conserved F or W are not part of the CDR3 here. D genes are given only for firm matches.

j_call d_call v_call cdr3_aa
TRBJ1-1 TRBD1 TRBV28 AVRTGAWDTEAF
TRBJ2-6 . TRBV3-1/TRBV3-2 ASSQNPGAGANVLT
TRBJ2-3 TRBD2 TRBV5-4 ASSDGTSGHTQY
TRBJ1-1 . TRBV19 ASTRGLVNTEAF
TRBJ1-5 TRBD1 TRBV6-2/TRBV6-3 ASTPIGTGPYQPQH
TRBJ1-5 . TRBV30 AWTGPGFGQPQH
TRBJ2-5 . TRBV5-1 ASSRSGQETQY
TRBJ2-1 TRBD2 TRBV19 ASSSPPGLAYNEQF
TRBJ1-2 . TRBV9 ASSVQGNYGYT
TRBJ2-1 TRBD1 TRBV27 ASSARSDRGRNEQF
TRBJ1-5 . TRBV27 ASSSDRVNQPQH
TRBJ2-7 . TRBV6-1 ASSEGGPGTYEQY
TRBJ2-7 TRBD1 TRBV7-2 ASSSSSWDRRSHEQY
TRBJ2-4 TRBD1 TRBV11-3 ASSFSGGNDIQY
TRBJ2-2 . TRBV4-3 ASSQVRWGSTGELF
TRBJ2-5 . TRBV10-3 AISEHRRNQETQY
TRBJ1-2 . TRBV5-1 ASSFQGNYGYT